The clone carrying this TCR beta chain was observed once. The table came from immunoSEQ multiplex PCR; TCRdb's copy has only in-frame clones and leaves some out. Here the sample spans over 150,000 clones, roughly 88% being singletons. These data come from a study of blood T cell repertoires in COVID-19. Which cohort a participant joined came from the clinical history participants gave. Among Cohort 3 donors, those recovered had two negative PCRs, clearance, or symptom resolution. With 1 base clipped from V and 1 base from J, the junction kept 13 bases outside the gene matches. Germline V CDR1 and CDR2: SGHNT, YYREEE (reference sequence). CDR3 length equals 18 residues.

The specimen was PBMCs or T cells enriched from blood (not recorded which). The sequence was collected from a woman between 18 and 29 years old who had recovered from COVID-19. This chain connects TRBV5-4 to TRBJ2-5, with TRBD2 matching 7 bases. DNA for the CDR3: TGTGCCAGCAGCTTGATTGGCGGGAGAGTAGGACTCCAAGAGACCCAGTACTTC. Translating it yields CASSLIGGRVGLQETQYF.